A single sample is the source of the 5 T cell receptor beta chains below, sequenced in a study of blood T cells in healthy people across ages (dated by TCRdb to about 2015). The library relied on 5' RACE. Sequencing was performed on an Illumina HiSeq 2500. A second about 7 to 11 cycle PCR used a sample-barcoded 5' primer and a J-beta primer mix. In-frame beta chains were kept once TCRdb had trimmed the public reads at Q25 with fastp and called clones with MiXCR. Identical CDR3 protein sequences are pooled into one entry, listed with their most common genes and DNA. Here the sample has approximately 730,000 distinct CDR3 sequences; around half occur a single time. The ten most abundant clones make up approximately 40% of the sample. Source material: blood. These TCRs come from a man aged 80 or over in good health.

Only a few counts were recorded for this clonotype. The chain uses TRBV2 and TRBJ2-1; 7 bases align to TRBD1. This CDR3 region has 18 residues. After removal of 3 bases from V and 0 bases from J, the junction contained 11 bases not matched to a gene. Per germline, CDR1 SNHLY and CDR2 FYNNEI. The CDR3 nucleotides are TGTGCCAGCAGTGAGCCCAAAGACAGGGTCAGCTCCTACAATGAGCAGTTCTTC. Translation: CASSEPKDRVSSYNEQFF. The full variable domain, rest sourced from reference TRBV2 and TRBJ2-1, is EPEVTQTPSHQVTQMGQEVILRCVPISNHLYFYWYRQILGQKVEFLVSFYNNEISEKSEIFDDQFSVERPDGSNFTLKIRSTKLEDSAMYFCASSEPKDRVSSYNEQFFGPGTRLTVL.

V and J are TRBV5-1 and TRBJ2-1; weak D call: TRBD2 (5 bases). The CDR3 is 16 residues long. CDR1 is SGHRS and CDR2 is YFSETQ in the germline V gene. Trimming took off 2 bases at V and 0 bases at J, with 12 bases between the two ends. CDR3 nucleotides: TGCGCCAGCAGCTTCCGCGGGCCTAGCTCCTACAATGAGCAGTTCTTC. As protein: CASSFRGPSSYNEQFF.

The chain uses TRBV10-3 and TRBJ2-2, with D tentatively TRBD1 or TRBD2 (5 bases each). Germline CDR1 is ENHRY and CDR2 is SYGVKD. V was cut by 4 bases and J by 4 bases, with 25 bases left in between. The CDR3 totals 19 residues. The CDR3 here is CAISAPPGRGLSGTGELFF. As DNA, the CDR3 is TGTGCCATCAGTGCCCCCCCAGGGCGAGGGTTGTCGGGCACCGGGGAGCTGTTTTTT.

The chain has TRBV20-1 and TRBJ2-6, with TRBD1 matching over 9 bases. With 2 bases clipped from V and 1 base from J, the junction kept 3 bases outside the gene matches. The CDR3 sequence is 16 residues long. Germline CDR1 is DFQATT and CDR2 is SNEGSKA (reference sequence). Here the CDR3 DNA reads TGCAGTGCTAGAAGCGACAGGGGGTCTGGGGCCAACGTCCTGACTTTC. It is translated as CSARSDRGSGANVLTF.

In this sample, this clonotype turned up a few times. This rearrangement joins TRBV5-1 to TRBJ2-5; TRBD2 agrees at 12 bases. From germline, CDR1 is SGHRS and CDR2 YFSETQ. The CDR3 is 16 residues long. The trim removed 4 bases at V and 2 bases at J, leaving 6 bases unmatched. DNA of the CDR3: TGCGCCAGCAGCCGATCCGGGACTAGCGGGCAAGAGACCCAGTACTTC. The encoded protein is CASSRSGTSGQETQYF.